Sequencing of this T cell receptor beta chain was carried out in a study of T cell responses to AZD1222 COVID-19 vaccine. A word on this clone: No antigen is known for it.

The V end lost 2 bases, the J end lost 5 bases, and 7 bases lay between the germline ends. This CDR3 is built from 13 residues. Germline V gives CDR1 SGHRS, CDR2 YFSETQ. Method: immunoSEQ multiplex PCR; TCRdb's copy keeps in-frame clones and lacks some. The sample carries about 200,000 clones, more than 80% recorded once. Whole-study results and caveats: Spike-specific TCRs gained breadth and depth after people received two AZD1222 doses. Spike was spanned by vaccine-associated CD4 TCRs, with dominance at 160-218 and 743-854. Sampling captured repertoires only after the peak T cell response. Possibly, clonal diversity was underestimated; donors were largely white British and included more females.

This chain links TRBV5-1 with TRBJ2-2; no reliable D call. The origin of this receptor is an adult who received the MenACWY meningococcal vaccine as a control. The starting material was peripheral blood, obtained 28 days after the second dose of the MenACWY control vaccine. The CDR3 DNA sequence: TGCGCCAGCAGCTTCGTAGGGACCGGGGAGCTGTTTTTT. Its translation is CASSFVGTGELFF.